This T cell receptor (beta chain) was found in a study of cytomegalovirus exposure and HLA in healthy donors. Study-level results: Associated with cytomegalovirus, according to the listing, were 150 to 200 TCR beta chains.

This CDR3 has 16 amino acids. Trimming cost V 0 bases and J 3 bases; bases outside gene matches: 4. Germline CDR1 and CDR2: SGHAT and FQDESV (reference sequence). Sequencing was performed with immunoSEQ multiplex PCR; in TCRdb, only in-frame clones are kept and a portion is missing. The sample has a few hundred thousand clones; roughly 85% are singletons. Details on this clone: Antigen unknown.

The sample comprised PBMCs. The clonotype comes from a young woman in good health and CMV-seronegative. This rearrangement joins TRBV11-1 to TRBJ2-1, with 8 positions matching TRBD2. CDR3 region: CASSLAVTSGYNEQFF. The CDR3 DNA sequence: TGTGCCAGCAGCTTAGCGGTCACTAGCGGCTACAATGAGCAGTTCTTC. The whole variable domain, remainder taken from reference TRBV11-1 and TRBJ2-1, is EAEVAQSPRYKITEKSQAVAFWCDPISGHATLYWYRQILGQGPELLVQFQDESVVDDSQLPKDRFSAERLKGVDSTLKIQPAELGDSAMYLCASSLAVTSGYNEQFFGPGTRLTVL.